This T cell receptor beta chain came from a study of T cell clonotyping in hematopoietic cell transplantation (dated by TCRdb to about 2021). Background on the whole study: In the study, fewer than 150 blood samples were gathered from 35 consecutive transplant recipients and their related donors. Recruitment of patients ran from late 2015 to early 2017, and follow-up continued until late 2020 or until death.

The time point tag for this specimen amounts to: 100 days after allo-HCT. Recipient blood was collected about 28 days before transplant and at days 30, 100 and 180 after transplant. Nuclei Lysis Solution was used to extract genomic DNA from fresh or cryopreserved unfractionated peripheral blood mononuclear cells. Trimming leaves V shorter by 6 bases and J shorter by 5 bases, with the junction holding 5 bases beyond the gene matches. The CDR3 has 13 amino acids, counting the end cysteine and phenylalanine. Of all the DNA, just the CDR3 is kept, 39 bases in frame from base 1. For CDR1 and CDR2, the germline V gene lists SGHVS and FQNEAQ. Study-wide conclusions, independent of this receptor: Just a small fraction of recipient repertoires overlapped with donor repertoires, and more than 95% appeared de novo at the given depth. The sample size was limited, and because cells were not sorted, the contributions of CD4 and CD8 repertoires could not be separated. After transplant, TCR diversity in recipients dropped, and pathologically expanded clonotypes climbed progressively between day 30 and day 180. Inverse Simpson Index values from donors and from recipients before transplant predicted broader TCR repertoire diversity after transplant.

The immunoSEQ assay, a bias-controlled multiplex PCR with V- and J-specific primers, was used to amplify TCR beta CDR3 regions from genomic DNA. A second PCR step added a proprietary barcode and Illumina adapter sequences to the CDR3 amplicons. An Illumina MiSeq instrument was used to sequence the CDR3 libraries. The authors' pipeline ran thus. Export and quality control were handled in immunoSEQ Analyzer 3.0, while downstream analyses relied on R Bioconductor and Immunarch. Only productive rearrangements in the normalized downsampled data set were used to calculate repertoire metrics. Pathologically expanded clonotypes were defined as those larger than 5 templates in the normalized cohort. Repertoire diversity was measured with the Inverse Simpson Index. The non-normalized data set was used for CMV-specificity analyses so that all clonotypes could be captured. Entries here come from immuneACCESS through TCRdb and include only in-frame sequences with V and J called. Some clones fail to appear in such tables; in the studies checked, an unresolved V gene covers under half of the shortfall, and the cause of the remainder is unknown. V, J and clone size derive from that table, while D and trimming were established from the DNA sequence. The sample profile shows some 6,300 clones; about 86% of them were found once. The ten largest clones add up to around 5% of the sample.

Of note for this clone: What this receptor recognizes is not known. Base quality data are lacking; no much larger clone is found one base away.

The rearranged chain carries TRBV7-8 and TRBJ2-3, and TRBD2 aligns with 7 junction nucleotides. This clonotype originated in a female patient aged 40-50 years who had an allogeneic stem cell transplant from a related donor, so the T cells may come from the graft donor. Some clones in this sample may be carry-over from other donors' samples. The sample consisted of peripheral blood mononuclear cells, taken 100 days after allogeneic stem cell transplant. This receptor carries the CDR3 CASSRGSQDTQYF. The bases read TGTGCCAGCAGTCGCGGGAGCCAAGATACGCAGTATTTT. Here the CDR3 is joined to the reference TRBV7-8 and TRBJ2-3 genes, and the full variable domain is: GAGVSQSPRYKVAKRGQDVALRCDPISGHVSLFWYQQALGQGPEFLTYFQNEAQLDKSGLPSDRFFAERPEGSVSTLKIQRTQQEDSAVYLCASSRGSQDTQYFGPGTRLTVL.